The clone carrying this T cell receptor (beta chain) has just a few counts. Antigen specificity is unknown. The data were taken from a study of post-analysis software for immune sequencing data. Study summary: Relapsing-remitting, secondary progressive and progressive-relapsing forms made up the multiple sclerosis disease courses.

Included in the TCR beta cDNA libraries were unique molecular identifiers. TCRdb used MiXCR to reprocess the PCR reads, holding one entry per CDR3 protein. Of more than 450,000 distinct CDR3 sequences listed, 44% are singletons. Overall study results and limits: When patients were compared with controls, about 5 TRBV segments were more frequent, TRBV5-6, TRBV5-1 and TRBV20-1 among them. Significantly lower normalized Chao1 diversity was found in patients with multiple sclerosis relative to controls.

The CDR3 covers 16 residues. CDR1 and CDR2 from the germline V gene are WNHNN and SYGVQD (reference sequence). V shed 3 bases and J shed 4 bases, with 18 bases lying between them. The sequence was obtained from a girl aged 10 to 17 with multiple sclerosis. The chain links TRBV10-1 to TRBJ2-5; no reliable D call. Sequences were obtained from blood. CDR3 coding DNA: TGCGCCAGCAGTGATTCTTCAATGGGGATTGGAGAGACCCAGTACTTC. It specifies CASSDSSMGIGETQYF.